This T cell receptor (beta chain) was retrieved from a study of T cells in tuberculosis. This clone was recorded only once. Germline CDR1 MDHEN, CDR2 SYDVKM. V was shortened by 5 bases and J by 6 bases, with 13 bases between the two germline ends. This CDR3 is 13 amino acids long. TCRdb keeps only in-frame clones here, not all; method: immunoSEQ multiplex PCR. The table shows 45,000 or so clones, with 95% occurring only once. This sequence was found in a donor aged 10-29 years with latent tuberculosis or without tuberculosis infection. V gene TRBV28 combines with J gene TRBJ1-2, with D tentatively TRBD1 (6 bases). Sequences were obtained from PBMCs. CDR3 sequence reads: CASSLDRRHGYTF. Here the CDR3 DNA reads TGTGCCAGCAGTCTGGACAGACGTCATGGCTACACCTTC.